This is a list of T cell receptor beta chains from one sample in a study of blood T cells in healthy people across ages. MiXCR was run by TCRdb on the 5' RACE reads, yielding one entry per CDR3 protein. The repertoire holds hundreds of thousands of distinct CDR3 sequences, with roughly 21% as singletons. The sequencing input was blood. These receptors all stem from a man in his 70s in good health. Each CDR3 is given with its conserved first and last residue. The D gene is left open where the match is weak. Clone sizes are given selectively: once, few, many, or a class where the clone is expanded.

D gene,V gene,J gene,clone size,CDR3 length,CDR3 protein,CDR3 DNA
NA,TRBV24-1,TRBJ2-3,NA,13,CATSDPVHGSSYF,TGTGCCACCAGTGACCCCGTCCATGGGTCCTCCTATTTT
TRBD2,TRBV29-1,TRBJ2-7,few,14,CSARLAGGPVEQYF,TGCAGCGCTCGACTAGCGGGAGGGCCTGTCGAGCAGTACTTC
TRBD1,TRBV27,TRBJ1-2,NA,14,CASSTTGDGYGYTF,TGTGCCAGCAGTACGACAGGGGACGGCTATGGCTACACCTTC
TRBD1,TRBV2,TRBJ2-2,few,16,CASSEAGPTGAGELFF,TGTGCCAGCAGTGAAGCAGGCCCGACAGGGGCCGGGGAGCTGTTTTTT
TRBD2,TRBV28,TRBJ2-1,few,16,CASSLLSSGSPSEQFF,TGTGCCAGCAGTTTGTTGTCTAGCGGGAGCCCCTCGGAGCAGTTCTTC
TRBD2,TRBV5-1,TRBJ2-7,NA,16,CASNLGGLANSYEQSF,TGCGCCAGCAACTTGGGGGGACTAGCGAACTCCTACGAGCAGTCCTTC
NA,TRBV12-3/TRBV12-4,TRBJ2-1,NA,15,CASSFGGMGADEQFF,TGTGCCAGCAGTTTTGGCGGGATGGGCGCCGATGAGCAGTTCTTC
TRBD2,TRBV3-1,TRBJ2-2,few,20,CASSQDRTGTSGRNTGELFF,TGTGCCAGCAGCCAAGACCGGACCGGGACTAGCGGGAGGAACACCGGGGAGCTGTTTTTT
TRBD1,TRBV18,TRBJ2-7,NA,19,CASSPLPGGSGLDTYEQYF,TGTGCCAGCTCACCATTACCAGGGGGCTCGGGACTGGATACCTACGAGCAGTACTTC
TRBD1,TRBV2,TRBJ2-5,few,15,CASCRDRGYQETQYF,TGTGCCAGCTGCAGGGACAGGGGGTACCAAGAGACCCAGTACTTC
NA,TRBV6-5,TRBJ1-5,NA,15,CASSYSGGLGQPQHF,TGTGCCAGCAGTTACTCGGGGGGGCTGGGTCAGCCCCAGCATTTT
NA,TRBV7-2,TRBJ1-3,NA,14,CASSLSLSGNTIYF,TGTGCCAGCAGCTTATCGCTCTCTGGAAACACCATATATTTT
NA,TRBV3-1,TRBJ2-5,many,15,CASSQGRQIQETQYF,TGTGCCAGCAGCCAAGGCAGGCAGATTCAAGAGACCCAGTACTTC
NA,TRBV20-1,TRBJ2-3,once,16,CSASRDAGWYSDTQYF,TGCAGTGCTAGTCGGGATGCAGGGTGGTATTCAGATACGCAGTATTTT
NA,TRBV20-1,TRBJ2-6,few,16,CSASLTGASGANVLTF,TGCAGTGCTAGTCTAACAGGAGCCTCTGGGGCCAACGTCCTGACTTTC
TRBD1,TRBV2,TRBJ2-4,NA,14,CASSRTGPRNIQYF,TGTGCCAGCAGTCGGACAGGCCCAAGGAACATTCAGTACTTC
NA,TRBV20-1,TRBJ2-1,NA,11,CSAAGNNEQFF,TGCAGTGCTGCCGGTAACAATGAGCAGTTCTTC
TRBD1,TRBV6-6,TRBJ2-6,few,18,CASTWTGEGGSGANVLTF,TGTGCCAGCACTTGGACAGGAGAAGGGGGTTCTGGGGCCAACGTCCTGACTTTC
NA,TRBV25-1,TRBJ2-5,few,14,CASSTTGGTETQYF,TGTGCCAGCAGTACGACAGGAGGCACAGAGACCCAGTACTTC
NA,TRBV10-1,TRBJ2-1,few,12,CASSERTNEQFF,TGCGCCAGCAGTGAGAGGACAAATGAGCAGTTCTTC
TRBD2,TRBV20-1,TRBJ2-1,NA,15,CSARLSTGRALEQFF,TGCAGTGCTAGATTATCTACCGGGAGGGCCCTTGAGCAGTTCTTC
TRBD1,TRBV10-2,TRBJ1-1,many,14,CASSWDRSNTEAFF,TGCGCCAGCAGTTGGGACAGGTCAAACACTGAAGCTTTCTTT
NA,TRBV14,TRBJ1-2,NA,15,CASSQGGGRDYGYTF,TGTGCCAGCAGCCAAGGAGGAGGGAGGGACTATGGCTACACCTTC
TRBD1,TRBV7-8,TRBJ2-5,NA,15,CASSTRTGRWETQYF,TGTGCCAGCAGCACTCGGACAGGGAGGTGGGAGACCCAGTACTTC
TRBD2,TRBV9,TRBJ2-1,NA,16,CASSVNSGFSYNEQFF,TGTGCCAGCAGCGTTAATAGCGGGTTTTCCTACAATGAGCAGTTCTTC
TRBD2,TRBV11-1,TRBJ2-1,NA,16,CASSLSLAGVLHEQFF,TGTGCCAGCAGCTTATCATTAGCGGGAGTACTCCATGAGCAGTTCTTC
TRBD1,TRBV27,TRBJ1-4,many,13,CASSFTGGGKLFF,TGTGCCAGCAGTTTTACAGGGGGCGGAAAACTGTTTTTT
NA,TRBV29-1,TRBJ2-1,NA,13,CSGRNPLYNEQFF,TGCAGCGGCAGGAATCCGCTCTACAATGAGCAGTTCTTC
NA,TRBV28,TRBJ1-4,few,15,CASGKPSATNEKLFF,TGTGCCAGCGGTAAGCCCTCCGCAACTAATGAAAAACTGTTTTTT
NA,TRBV3-1,TRBJ2-3,NA,13,CASSQDGANTQYF,TGTGCCAGCAGCCAAGATGGGGCGAATACGCAGTATTTT
TRBD1,TRBV24-1,TRBJ2-1,NA,14,CATRAGQGLTEQFF,TGTGCCACCAGGGCGGGACAGGGTTTAACTGAGCAGTTCTTC
NA,TRBV3-1,TRBJ2-4,NA,15,CASSQDPGGRNIQYF,TGTGCCAGCAGCCAAGATCCCGGGGGTAGGAACATTCAGTACTTC
NA,TRBV7-2,TRBJ1-2,NA,17,CASSLGQIYLTNYGYTF,TGTGCCAGCAGCTTGGGCCAGATATACCTAACTAACTATGGCTACACCTTC
NA,TRBV2,TRBJ2-3,NA,14,CASSLAPRADTQYF,TGTGCCAGCAGCTTAGCGCCTAGAGCAGATACGCAGTATTTT
TRBD1,TRBV4-3,TRBJ2-1,NA,16,CASSPEVDRGHNEQFF,TGCGCCAGCAGCCCAGAGGTGGACAGGGGACACAATGAGCAGTTCTTC
TRBD2,TRBV4-2,TRBJ2-3,NA,15,CASSLGRGDTDTQYF,TGTGCCAGCAGCCTCGGTCGGGGGGACACAGATACGCAGTATTTT
TRBD2,TRBV6-5,TRBJ2-1,many,16,CASSYDPAGLSDEQFF,TGTGCCAGCAGTTACGACCCAGCGGGGTTGTCGGATGAGCAGTTCTTC
TRBD1,TRBV28,TRBJ1-1,few,14,CASSPLDRDTEAFF,TGTGCCAGCAGTCCTCTCGACAGGGACACTGAAGCTTTCTTT
NA,TRBV7-6,TRBJ2-1,NA,14,CASSLGREYDEQFF,TGTGCCAGCAGCCTAGGTAGGGAGTACGATGAGCAGTTCTTC
NA,TRBV6-5,TRBJ1-1,many,14,CASSYLGANTEAFF,TGTGCCAGCAGTTACCTCGGGGCGAACACTGAAGCTTTCTTT
NA,TRBV7-9,TRBJ2-7,NA,14,CASSLALTTSEQYF,TGTGCCAGCAGCTTAGCGCTAACCACGTCCGAGCAGTACTTC
NA,TRBV20-1,TRBJ1-4,NA,14,CSAREGGLREKLFF,TGCAGTGCTAGAGAAGGGGGGCTCAGAGAAAAACTGTTTTTT
NA,TRBV20-1,TRBJ2-5,NA,13,CSATPGPKETQYF,TGCAGTGCTACTCCCGGGCCCAAAGAGACCCAGTACTTC
NA,TRBV7-6,TRBJ2-4,NA,12,CASSSDSRVQYF,TGTGCCAGCAGCTCGGACTCTAGAGTTCAGTACTTC
TRBD1,TRBV12-3/TRBV12-4,TRBJ1-2,few,18,CASSLVPPGQGGNYGYTF,TGTGCCAGCAGTTTAGTCCCTCCGGGACAGGGGGGGAACTATGGCTACACCTTC
TRBD1,TRBV7-2,TRBJ2-7,few,13,CASSATGFGEQYF,TGTGCCAGCAGCGCGACAGGGTTCGGCGAGCAGTACTTC
NA,TRBV2,TRBJ2-5,few,13,CATTRGVGETQYF,TGTGCCACCACACGCGGAGTTGGAGAGACCCAGTACTTC
TRBD2,TRBV20-1,TRBJ2-1,NA,15,CSAAKSGSYYNEQFF,TGCAGTGCCGCAAAAAGCGGGAGCTACTACAATGAGCAGTTCTTC
NA,TRBV20-1,TRBJ2-1,few,15,CSARDLAKIYNEQFF,TGCAGTGCTAGAGATCTCGCTAAAATCTACAATGAGCAGTTCTTC